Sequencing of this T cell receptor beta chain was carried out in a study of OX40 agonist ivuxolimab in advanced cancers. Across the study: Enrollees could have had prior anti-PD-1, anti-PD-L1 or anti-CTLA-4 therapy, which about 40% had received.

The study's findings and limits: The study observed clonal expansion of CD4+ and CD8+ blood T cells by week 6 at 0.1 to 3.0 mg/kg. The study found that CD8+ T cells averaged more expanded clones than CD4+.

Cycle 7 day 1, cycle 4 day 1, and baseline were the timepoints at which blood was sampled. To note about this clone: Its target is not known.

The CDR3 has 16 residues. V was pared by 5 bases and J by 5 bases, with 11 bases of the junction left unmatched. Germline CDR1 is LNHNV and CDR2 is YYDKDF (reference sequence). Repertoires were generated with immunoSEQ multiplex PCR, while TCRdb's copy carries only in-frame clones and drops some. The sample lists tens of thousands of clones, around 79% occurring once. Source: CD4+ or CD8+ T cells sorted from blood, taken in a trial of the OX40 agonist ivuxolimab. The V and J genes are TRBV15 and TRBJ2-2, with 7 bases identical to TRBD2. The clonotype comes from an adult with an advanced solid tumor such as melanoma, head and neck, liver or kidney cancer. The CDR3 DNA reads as TGTGCCACCAGCCCCCTGGCTAGCGGAGATACCGGGGAGCTGTTTTTT. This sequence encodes CATSPLASGDTGELFF. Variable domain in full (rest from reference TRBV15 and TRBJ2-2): DAMVIQNPRYQVTQFGKPVTLSCSQTLNHNVMYWYQQKSSQAPKLLFHYYDKDFNNEADTPDNFQSRRPNTSFCFLDIRSPGLGDTAMYLCATSPLASGDTGELFFGEGSRLTVL.